Presented here are 20 T cell receptor beta chains from one specimen sequenced in a study of blood T cell repertoires in COVID-19. The protocol was immunoSEQ multiplex PCR, while the TCRdb copy is restricted to in-frame clones and leaves out a portion. This table holds some 130,000 clones, around nine tenths found once. The sequencing input was peripheral blood. The receptors here all came from a man aged 60 to 75 with active or convalescent COVID-19.

The J gene is TRBJ2-1, the V gene TRBV5-3; 9 positions match TRBD2. TRBV5-3 is known as an ORF, though its function is uncertain. The CDR3 covers 17 residues. The V and J ends lost 3 bases and 5 bases, in that order; junction bases with no gene match: 12. The CDR3 loop is CARSSGGASGIHNEQFF. CDR3 in DNA: TGTGCCAGAAGCTCCGGTGGGGCTAGCGGGATCCACAATGAGCAGTTCTTC.

The chain uses TRBV3-1 (or the pseudogene TRBV3-2) and TRBJ1-4, with 8 positions matching TRBD1. The V gene end was trimmed by 0 bases and the J gene end by 7 bases; junction bases not matched to a gene: 4. The CDR3 has 15 residues. Germline V gives CDR1 LGHDT, CDR2 YNNKEL (reference sequence). The CDR3 region is CASSQDRDRSEKLFF. In DNA form, the CDR3 reads TGTGCCAGCAGCCAAGATCGGGACAGGAGTGAAAAACTGTTTTTT.

The chain is built from TRBV7-3 and TRBJ2-3, with 13 bases lining up with TRBD2. Germline lookup yields CDR1 SGHTA and CDR2 FQGTGA. This CDR3 comprises 18 residues. J gave up 6 bases and V 4 bases, and 13 bases lay outside the gene matches. The chain's CDR3 is CASSSGSRLAGGTDTQYF. CDR3 nucleotides: TGTGCCAGCAGCTCCGGGTCGAGACTAGCGGGGGGAACGGATACGCAGTATTTT.

This CDR3 reads CASSTGLAGFRNTQYF. The CDR3 DNA reads as TGTGCCAGCAGCACGGGACTAGCGGGATTTCGGAATACGCAGTATTTT. The V call is TRBV9, the J call TRBJ2-3, with 13 bases lining up with TRBD2. V shed 4 bases and J 7 bases; nucleotides not matched to a gene: 9. The CDR3 consists of 16 residues. Germline assignment: CDR1 SGDLS and CDR2 YYNGEE.

V is TRBV19 and J is TRBJ2-2; possible D gene TRBD1, 6 bases. Germline V lookup: CDR1 LNHDA, CDR2 SQIVND (reference sequence). The ends were cut back, 11 bases at V and 4 bases at J, with 17 bases in the middle. The CDR3 has 14 amino acids. CDR3 in amino acids: CASSWGLGTGELFF. For the CDR3, the DNA is TGTGCCTCTTCCTGGGGGCTGGGCACCGGGGAGCTGTTTTTT.

The chain recombines TRBV19 with TRBJ2-1; 11 nucleotides align to TRBD1. Germline V lookup: CDR1 LNHDA, CDR2 SQIVND (reference sequence). The CDR3 extends over 13 amino acids. J gave up 9 bases and V 10 bases, and 8 bases lay outside the gene matches. The CDR3 sequence: CANPGQGVSEQFF. DNA of the CDR3: TGTGCCAACCCGGGACAGGGGGTCTCTGAGCAGTTCTTC.

The chain links TRBV5-1 to TRBJ1-1; 9 nucleotides agree with TRBD1. Germline V gene data show CDR1 as SGHRS and CDR2 as YFSETQ. This CDR3 is built from 14 residues. Trimming at V came to 5 bases and at J to 5 bases, leaving 7 bases not matched to a gene. In DNA form, the CDR3 reads TGCGCCAGCAGACGGGACAGGGATCGAACTGAAGCTTTCTTT. Protein sequence: CASRRDRDRTEAFF.

V and J are TRBV7-9 and TRBJ2-6; D may be TRBD1 (6 bases). V lost 3 bases, J lost 1 base, and 10 bases lay in between. CDR3 length: 16 amino acids. The germline V gene has CDR1 SEHNR and CDR2 FQNEAQ (reference sequence). CDR3 protein: CASSLGTGSGANVLTF. DNA of the CDR3: TGTGCCAGCAGCTTGGGCACAGGGTCTGGGGCCAACGTCCTGACTTTC. The entire variable domain, with the rest obtained from reference TRBV7-9 and TRBJ2-6, is as follows: DTGVSQNPRHKITKRGQNVTFRCDPISEHNRLYWYRQTLGQGPEFLTYFQNEAQLEKSRLLSDRFSAERPKGSFSTLEIQRTEQGDSAMYLCASSLGTGSGANVLTFGAGSRLTVL.

V usage is TRBV2 and J usage is TRBJ1-5, with 7 bases identical to TRBD1. The CDR3 loop spans 13 amino acids. The junction had 0 bases not matched to a gene; V was cut back by 6 bases and J by 1 base. Germline assignment: CDR1 SNHLY and CDR2 FYNNEI. The CDR3 here is CASSRGSNQPQHF. The CDR3 nucleotides read TGTGCCAGCAGCAGGGGGAGCAATCAGCCCCAGCATTTT.

This sequence joins TRBV24-1 and TRBJ1-1; D perhaps matches TRBD1 (6 bases). The CDR3 spans 15 residues. V gave up 6 bases and J gave up 0 bases, with 13 bases separating them. Germline CDR1 is KGHDR and CDR2 is SFDVKD. In DNA, the CDR3 is TGTGCCACCAGTACAGGGCGTGCTTTGAACACTGAAGCTTTCTTT. Translation gives CATSTGRALNTEAFF.

The chain couples TRBV24-1 to TRBJ2-3; D perhaps matches TRBD1 (6 bases). CDR3 length: 15 residues. V was pared by 3 bases and J by 6 bases, with 15 bases between. Looked up from germline, CDR1 is KGHDR and CDR2 is SFDVKD. This CDR3 reads CATSDPPAGEDTQYF. The CDR3 DNA reads as TGTGCCACCAGTGATCCGCCCGCAGGGGAGGATACGCAGTATTTT.

The chain recombines TRBV9 with TRBJ2-1; D gene unclear. Germline CDR1 reads SGDLS; CDR2 reads YYNGEE. The CDR3 length is 13 residues. V was cut by 9 bases and J by 5 bases, with 15 bases left in between. The CDR3 DNA reads as TGTGCCACCACGAGATTCGAAGACAATGAGCAGTTCTTC. Amino acids: CATTRFEDNEQFF.

The chain has TRBV6-5 and TRBJ2-7; 7 bases are a match to TRBD2. CDR3 length: 15 amino acids. Losses at the gene ends were 8 bases for V and 3 bases for J; bases not matched to a gene: 13. From germline, CDR1 is MNHEY and CDR2 SVGAGI. This chain's CDR3 is CASGVRTRSNYEQYF. The CDR3 coding sequence is TGTGCCAGCGGCGTACGGACTAGATCCAACTACGAGCAGTACTTC.

The V call is TRBV30, the J call TRBJ2-2; D is unclear. Germline loops: CDR1 GTSNPN, CDR2 SVGIG (reference sequence). The V gene lost 0 bases and the J gene lost 5 bases, with 7 bases spanning the gap. The CDR3 has 13 residues. The CDR3 loop reads CAWSVRVTGELFF. The CDR3, as DNA: TGTGCCTGGAGTGTACGAGTTACCGGGGAGCTGTTTTTT.

This clone appeared once. The J gene is TRBJ1-6, the V gene TRBV7-2; D gene ambiguous. This CDR3 spans 14 amino acids. Trimming stripped 1 base from V and 11 bases from J, with 12 bases between. CDR1 and CDR2 (germline): SGHTA, FQGNSA. The CDR3 region is CASSLVRGDTPLHF. Here the CDR3 DNA reads TGTGCCAGCAGCTTAGTGCGGGGTGACACACCCCTCCACTTT. Supplemented by reference TRBV7-2 and TRBJ1-6, the full variable domain reads GAGVSQSPSNKVTEKGKDVELRCDPISGHTALYWYRQSLGQGLEFLIYFQGNSAPDKSGLPSDRFSAERTGGSVSTLTIQRTQQEDSAVYLCASSLVRGDTPLHFGNGTRLTVT.

The chain couples TRBV4-3 to TRBJ1-2, with D possibly TRBD1 on 6 matching bases. The V gene lost 3 bases and the J gene lost 3 bases, with 11 bases spanning the gap. Looked up from germline, CDR1 is LGHNA and CDR2 is YSLEER. The CDR3 sequence is 14 residues long. The CDR3 nucleotides read TGCGCCAGCAGCCAGGGGGCTAAGGACTATGGCTACACCTTC. This encodes CASSQGAKDYGYTF.

The chain has TRBV4-3 and TRBJ2-7; D is perhaps TRBD2 (5 bases). Trimming took 0 bases from V and 1 from J, leaving 10 bases between them. This CDR3 region has 15 residues. Germline V CDR1 and CDR2: LGHNA, YSLEER. The CDR3, as DNA: TGCGCCAGCAGCCAAGAGCCTAGCCTATCCTACGAGCAGTACTTC. It translates to CASSQEPSLSYEQYF.

This clone was observed a handful of times. The rearrangement uses TRBV6-6 and TRBJ1-1; D is possibly TRBD1 (6 bases). The CDR3 covers 14 residues. The V gene lost 5 bases and the J gene lost 5 bases, with 15 bases spanning the gap. The germline V gene encodes CDR1 MNHNY and CDR2 SVGAGI (reference sequence). CDR3 in amino acids: CASSGPQGRTEAFF. DNA of the CDR3: TGTGCCAGCAGTGGACCACAGGGTAGGACTGAAGCTTTCTTT.

This CDR3 reads CATSPTSGRALVETQYF. The CDR3 DNA reads as TGTGCCACCAGCCCGACTAGCGGGAGGGCCTTGGTCGAGACCCAGTACTTC. This chain links TRBV15 with TRBJ2-5; 14 bases are a match to TRBD2. Germline values: CDR1 LNHNV, CDR2 YYDKDF (reference sequence). This CDR3 spans 17 amino acids. V lost 5 bases, J lost 5 bases, and 10 bases stayed unmatched.

This clone was detected once. Here the CDR3 reads CASSPAGTGFGDTEAFF. In DNA, the CDR3 is TGTGCCAGCAGCCCAGCCGGGACAGGGTTTGGGGACACTGAAGCTTTCTTT. V usage is TRBV28 and J usage is TRBJ1-1; TRBD1 matches at 9 bases. Losses at the gene ends were 6 bases for V and 3 bases for J; bases not matched to a gene: 14. Germline-derived CDR1 and CDR2 are MDHEN and SYDVKM. There are 17 residues in the CDR3.